This entry concerns a single T cell receptor (beta chain). It was during active infection that Seattle patients were enrolled and then longitudinally followed. This sample is drawn from a study of blood T cell repertoires in COVID-19. Turning to the study itself: Collection of acute and convalescent COVID-19 samples took place in the United States, Italy and Spain. T cells, B-cell-depleted T cells, or PBMCs provided the cDNA or gDNA that served as material.

In the authors' workflow: Nucleated cell number was recorded as an estimate derived from reference gene primer amplification. Profiled with immunoSEQ multiplex PCR; TCRdb holds only in-frame clones, not every one. Clone size and V and J calls were adopted from that table, with D and trimming inferred from the DNA. The table shows about 350,000 clones, with roughly 90% occurring only once. The CDR3 runs 13 residues. V shed 3 bases and J shed 2 bases, with 7 bases lying between them. Sequencing input: peripheral blood. This receptor was taken from a man between 25 and 39 years old with COVID-19, enrolled during active disease. The chain is built from TRBV12-3 or TRBV12-4 and TRBJ2-5, with D hard to call. CDR3 sequence reads: CASSFVVQETQYF. In nucleotides, the CDR3 is TGTGCCAGCAGTTTCGTCGTACAAGAGACCCAGTACTTC.